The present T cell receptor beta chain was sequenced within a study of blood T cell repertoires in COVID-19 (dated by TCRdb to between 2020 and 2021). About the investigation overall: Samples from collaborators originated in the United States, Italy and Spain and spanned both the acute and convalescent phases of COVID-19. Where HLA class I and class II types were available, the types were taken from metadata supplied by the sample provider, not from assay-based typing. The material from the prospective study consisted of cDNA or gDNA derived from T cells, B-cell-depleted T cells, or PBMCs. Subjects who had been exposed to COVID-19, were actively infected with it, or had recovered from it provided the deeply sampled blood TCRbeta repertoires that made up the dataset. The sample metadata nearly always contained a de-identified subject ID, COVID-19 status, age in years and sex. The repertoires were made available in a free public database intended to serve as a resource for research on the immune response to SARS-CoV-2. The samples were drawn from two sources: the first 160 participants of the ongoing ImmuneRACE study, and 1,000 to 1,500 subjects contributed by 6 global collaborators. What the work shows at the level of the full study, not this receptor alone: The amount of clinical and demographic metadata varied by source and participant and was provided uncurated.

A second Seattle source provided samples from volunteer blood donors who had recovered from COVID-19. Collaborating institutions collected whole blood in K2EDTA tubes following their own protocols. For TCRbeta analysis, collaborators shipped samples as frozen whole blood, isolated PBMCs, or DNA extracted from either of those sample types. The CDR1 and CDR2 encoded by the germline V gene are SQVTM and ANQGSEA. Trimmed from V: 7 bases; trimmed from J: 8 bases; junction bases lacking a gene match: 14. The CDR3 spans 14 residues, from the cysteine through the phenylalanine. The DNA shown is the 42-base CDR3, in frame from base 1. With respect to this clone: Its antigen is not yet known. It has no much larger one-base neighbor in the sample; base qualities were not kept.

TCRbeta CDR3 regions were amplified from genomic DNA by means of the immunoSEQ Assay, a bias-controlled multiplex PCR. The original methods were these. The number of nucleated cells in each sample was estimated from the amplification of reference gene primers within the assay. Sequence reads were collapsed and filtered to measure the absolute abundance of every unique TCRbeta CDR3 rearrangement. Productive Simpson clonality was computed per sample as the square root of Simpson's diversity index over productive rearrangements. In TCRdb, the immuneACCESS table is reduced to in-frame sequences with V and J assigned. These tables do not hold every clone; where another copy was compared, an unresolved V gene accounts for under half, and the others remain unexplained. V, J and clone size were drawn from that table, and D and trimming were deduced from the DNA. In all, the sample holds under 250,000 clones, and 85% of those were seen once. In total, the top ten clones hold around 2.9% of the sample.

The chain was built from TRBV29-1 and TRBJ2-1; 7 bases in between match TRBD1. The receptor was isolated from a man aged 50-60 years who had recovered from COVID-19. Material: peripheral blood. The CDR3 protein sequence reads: CSAHRHTGVDEQFF. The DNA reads TGCAGCGCCCACCGCCACACAGGGGTGGATGAGCAGTTCTTC.